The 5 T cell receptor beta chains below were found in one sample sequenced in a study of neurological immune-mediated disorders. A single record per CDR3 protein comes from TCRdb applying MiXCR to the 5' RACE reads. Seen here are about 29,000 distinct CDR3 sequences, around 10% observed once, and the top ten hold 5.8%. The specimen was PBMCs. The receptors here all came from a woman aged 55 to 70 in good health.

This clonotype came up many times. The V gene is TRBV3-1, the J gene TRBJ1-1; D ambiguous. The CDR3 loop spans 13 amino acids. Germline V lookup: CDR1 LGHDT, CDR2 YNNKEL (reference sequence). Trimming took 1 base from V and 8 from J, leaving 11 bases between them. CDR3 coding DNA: TGTGCCAGCAGCCAAGTCTCCAGAGCGGAAGCTTTCTTT. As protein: CASSQVSRAEAFF.

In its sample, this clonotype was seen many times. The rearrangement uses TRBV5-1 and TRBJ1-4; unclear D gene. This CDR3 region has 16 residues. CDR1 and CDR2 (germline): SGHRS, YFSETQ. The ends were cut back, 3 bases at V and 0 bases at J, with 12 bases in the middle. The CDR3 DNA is TGCGCCAGCAGCTCATTGACACCCTCAACTAATGAAAAACTGTTTTTT. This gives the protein CASSSLTPSTNEKLFF.

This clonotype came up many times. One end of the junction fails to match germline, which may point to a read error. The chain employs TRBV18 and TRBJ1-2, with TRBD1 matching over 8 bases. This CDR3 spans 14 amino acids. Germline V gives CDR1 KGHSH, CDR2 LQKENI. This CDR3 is CASSPERQGPVVGF. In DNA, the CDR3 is TGTGCCAGCTCACCAGAACGACAGGGGCCAGTGGTCGGCTTC.

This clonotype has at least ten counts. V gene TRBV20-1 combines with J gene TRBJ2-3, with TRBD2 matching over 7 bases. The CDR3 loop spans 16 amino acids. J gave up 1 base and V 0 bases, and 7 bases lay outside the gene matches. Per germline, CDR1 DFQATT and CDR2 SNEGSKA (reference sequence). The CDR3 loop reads CSARDVRDYGTDTQYF. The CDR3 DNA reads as TGCAGTGCTAGAGACGTCCGGGACTATGGCACAGATACGCAGTATTTT.

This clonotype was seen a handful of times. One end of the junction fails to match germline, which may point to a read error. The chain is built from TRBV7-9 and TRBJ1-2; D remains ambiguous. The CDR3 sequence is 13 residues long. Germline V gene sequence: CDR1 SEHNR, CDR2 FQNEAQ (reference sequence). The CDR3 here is CASTIRTSYGYTF. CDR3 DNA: TGTGCCAGCACGATCCGGACGTCTTATGGATACACCTTC.